The rows below give T cell receptor beta chains drawn from one sample of a study of cytomegalovirus exposure and HLA in healthy donors. The repertoire was sequenced with immunoSEQ multiplex PCR; TCRdb's copy has only in-frame clones and lacks some. Seen here are around 76,000 clones, about 70% observed once, and the top ten hold 7.6%. Material for sequencing was PBMCs. The receptors here all came from a man between 35 and 55 years old in good health and CMV-seropositive. Each CDR3 is given with its conserved first and last residue. A D gene is named only where the DNA matches it firmly. Expanded clones get a size class; other rows say once, few or many, or leave the size out.

v_gene: TRBV5-1
d_gene: .
abundance: few
j_gene: TRBJ1-3
CDR3aa: CASSLAGVSGNTIYF
CDR3nt: TGCGCCAGCAGCTTGGCCGGAGTCTCTGGAAACACCATATATTTT

v_gene: TRBV15
d_gene: TRBD2
abundance: few
j_gene: TRBJ2-3
CDR3aa: CATSSPRSLAGESWGTDTQYF
CDR3nt: TGTGCCACCAGCAGCCCAAGGAGTCTGGCGGGAGAGAGTTGGGGCACAGATACGCAGTATTTT

v_gene: TRBV9
d_gene: TRBD1
abundance: .
j_gene: TRBJ2-1
CDR3aa: CASSVVSGGNEQFF
CDR3nt: TGTGCCAGCAGCGTTGTCTCAGGGGGCAATGAGCAGTTCTTC

v_gene: TRBV7-7
d_gene: .
abundance: few
j_gene: TRBJ1-4
CDR3aa: CASGDRREKLFF
CDR3nt: TGTGCAAGCGGAGACAGGCGCGAAAAACTGTTTTTT

v_gene: TRBV2
d_gene: TRBD2
abundance: .
j_gene: TRBJ2-4
CDR3aa: CASSEALGLAVQYF
CDR3nt: TGTGCCAGCAGTGAAGCGCTGGGACTAGCAGTTCAGTACTTC

v_gene: TRBV7-2
d_gene: TRBD2
abundance: few
j_gene: TRBJ2-2
CDR3aa: CASSEPGLAGGGGELFF
CDR3nt: TGTGCCAGCAGCGAACCTGGACTAGCGGGGGGAGGCGGGGAGCTGTTTTTT

v_gene: TRBV6-6
d_gene: TRBD1
abundance: .
j_gene: TRBJ1-2
CDR3aa: CASRSTGEGGYTF
CDR3nt: TGTGCCAGCAGATCGACAGGGGAGGGAGGCTACACCTTC

v_gene: TRBV29-1
d_gene: TRBD1
abundance: .
j_gene: TRBJ1-4
CDR3aa: CSAETGDEKLFF
CDR3nt: TGCAGCGCTGAGACAGGGGATGAAAAACTGTTTTTT

v_gene: TRBV5-6
d_gene: .
abundance: .
j_gene: TRBJ1-3
CDR3aa: CASTADRSGNTIYF
CDR3nt: TGTGCCAGCACCGCGGACAGATCTGGAAACACCATATATTTT

v_gene: TRBV6-4
d_gene: .
abundance: few
j_gene: TRBJ2-1
CDR3aa: CASSDGGTSDEQFF
CDR3nt: TGTGCCAGCAGTGACGGAGGGACTTCGGATGAGCAGTTCTTC

v_gene: TRBV25-1
d_gene: .
abundance: .
j_gene: TRBJ1-2
CDR3aa: CASSEWGEQSGRYTF
CDR3nt: TGTGCCAGCAGTGAATGGGGGGAGCAGTCGGGTCGCTACACCTTC

v_gene: TRBV4-1
d_gene: TRBD1
abundance: .
j_gene: TRBJ1-1
CDR3aa: CASSQDLGEGTGFFRPEAFF
CDR3nt: TGCGCCAGCAGCCAAGATCTTGGGGAAGGGACAGGTTTTTTCCGTCCTGAAGCTTTCTTT

v_gene: TRBV7-9
d_gene: TRBD1
abundance: .
j_gene: TRBJ1-1
CDR3aa: CASSPHRGQGAGVTEAFF
CDR3nt: TGTGCCAGCAGCCCGCATCGGGGACAGGGGGCAGGAGTCACTGAAGCTTTCTTT

v_gene: TRBV5-1
d_gene: TRBD1
abundance: .
j_gene: TRBJ2-3
CDR3aa: CASSSGQPSTDTQYF
CDR3nt: TGCGCCAGCAGCTCGGGACAGCCTAGCACAGATACGCAGTATTTT

v_gene: TRBV7-8
d_gene: TRBD2
abundance: .
j_gene: TRBJ2-7
CDR3aa: CASSPGLAGGIEQYF
CDR3nt: TGTGCCAGCAGCCCAGGACTAGCGGGAGGAATCGAGCAGTACTTC

v_gene: TRBV19
d_gene: .
abundance: .
j_gene: TRBJ1-1
CDR3aa: CASSPGQKRVNTEAFF
CDR3nt: TGTGCCAGTAGCCCGGGACAAAAGAGGGTGAACACTGAAGCTTTCTTT

v_gene: TRBV28
d_gene: .
abundance: .
j_gene: TRBJ1-1
CDR3aa: CASSLFSEAFF
CDR3nt: TGTGCCAGCAGTTTATTCTCTGAAGCTTTCTTT

v_gene: TRBV27
d_gene: TRBD1
abundance: .
j_gene: TRBJ2-2
CDR3aa: CASSWDSASGGELFF
CDR3nt: TGTGCCAGCAGTTGGGACAGCGCCTCGGGCGGGGAGCTGTTTTTT

v_gene: TRBV5-1
d_gene: TRBD1
abundance: once
j_gene: TRBJ2-7
CDR3aa: CASSLGQGNEQYF
CDR3nt: TGCGCCAGCAGCTTGGGACAGGGGAACGAGCAGTACTTC

v_gene: TRBV6-4
d_gene: TRBD1
abundance: medium-sized
j_gene: TRBJ2-2
CDR3aa: CASSRAGTGANTGELFF
CDR3nt: TGTGCCAGCTCACGAGCAGGGACAGGGGCGAACACCGGGGAGCTGTTTTTT

v_gene: TRBV7-9
d_gene: .
abundance: .
j_gene: TRBJ1-5
CDR3aa: CASSFMGGQPQHF
CDR3nt: TGTGCCAGCAGCTTTATGGGGGGGCAGCCCCAGCATTTT

v_gene: TRBV28
d_gene: TRBD1
abundance: .
j_gene: TRBJ1-1
CDR3aa: CASSPGGGGTEAFF
CDR3nt: TGTGCCAGCAGTCCAGGGGGCGGGGGCACTGAAGCTTTCTTT

v_gene: TRBV11-3
d_gene: .
abundance: .
j_gene: TRBJ2-1
CDR3aa: CASSLGRGPYNEQFF
CDR3nt: TGTGCCAGCAGCTTAGGCAGGGGCCCCTACAATGAGCAGTTCTTC

v_gene: TRBV9
d_gene: .
abundance: .
j_gene: TRBJ1-2
CDR3aa: CASSVEQISNGYTF
CDR3nt: TGTGCCAGCAGCGTAGAACAGATAAGTAATGGCTACACCTTC

v_gene: TRBV6-5
d_gene: .
abundance: few
j_gene: TRBJ1-5
CDR3aa: CASRRQSNQPQHF
CDR3nt: TGTGCCAGCAGGAGACAGTCCAATCAGCCCCAGCATTTT

v_gene: TRBV7-2
d_gene: TRBD1
abundance: few
j_gene: TRBJ1-2
CDR3aa: CASSQDRDYGYTF
CDR3nt: TGTGCCAGCAGCCAGGACAGGGATTATGGCTACACCTTC

v_gene: TRBV6-1
d_gene: .
abundance: once
j_gene: TRBJ1-3
CDR3aa: CASSVSWAPGNTIYF
CDR3nt: TGTGCCAGCAGTGTATCCTGGGCGCCTGGAAACACCATATATTTT

v_gene: TRBV27
d_gene: TRBD1
abundance: .
j_gene: TRBJ1-2
CDR3aa: CASRPITGGNYGYTF
CDR3nt: TGTGCCAGCCGTCCTATAACAGGGGGAAACTATGGCTACACCTTC

v_gene: TRBV6-1
d_gene: .
abundance: once
j_gene: TRBJ1-2
CDR3aa: CASSEVASGDGYGYTF
CDR3nt: TGTGCCAGCAGTGAAGTAGCGTCAGGGGATGGGTATGGCTACACCTTC

v_gene: TRBV6-5
d_gene: TRBD1
abundance: .
j_gene: TRBJ1-1
CDR3aa: CASSYSGQGGTEAFF
CDR3nt: TGTGCCAGCAGTTACTCGGGACAGGGAGGGACTGAAGCTTTCTTT

v_gene: TRBV28
d_gene: .
abundance: .
j_gene: TRBJ1-4
CDR3aa: CASSAPVRPGGEKLFF
CDR3nt: TGTGCCAGCAGCGCCCCCGTGAGACCCGGAGGTGAAAAACTGTTTTTT

v_gene: TRBV5-1
d_gene: TRBD1
abundance: .
j_gene: TRBJ2-7
CDR3aa: CASSSWDRGTYEQYF
CDR3nt: TGCGCCAGCAGCTCTTGGGACAGGGGGACCTACGAGCAGTACTTC

v_gene: TRBV7-9
d_gene: TRBD2
abundance: .
j_gene: TRBJ2-5
CDR3aa: CASSGGSGRRQETQYF
CDR3nt: TGTGCCAGCTCTGGCGGTAGCGGGAGGAGGCAAGAGACCCAGTACTTC

v_gene: TRBV5-5
d_gene: TRBD2
abundance: .
j_gene: TRBJ2-7
CDR3aa: CASSLGTSVYEQYF
CDR3nt: TGTGCCAGCAGCCTGGGGACTAGCGTCTACGAGCAGTACTTC

v_gene: TRBV15
d_gene: .
abundance: few
j_gene: TRBJ2-1
CDR3aa: CATSSTPGGLYNEQFF
CDR3nt: TGTGCCACCAGCAGCACACCTGGAGGGTTATACAATGAGCAGTTCTTC

v_gene: TRBV30
d_gene: TRBD1
abundance: once
j_gene: TRBJ1-4
CDR3aa: CASLRGANEKLFF
CDR3nt: TGTGCCTCACTCAGGGGGGCTAATGAAAAACTGTTTTTT

v_gene: TRBV6-5
d_gene: TRBD1
abundance: .
j_gene: TRBJ1-5
CDR3aa: CASSLPGQGNRQPQHF
CDR3nt: TGTGCCAGCAGTTTACCGGGACAGGGGAATCGTCAGCCCCAGCATTTT

v_gene: TRBV28
d_gene: TRBD1
abundance: .
j_gene: TRBJ1-1
CDR3aa: CASSFSGQGGLAEAFF
CDR3nt: TGTGCCAGCAGTTTTTCGGGACAGGGGGGTTTAGCTGAAGCTTTCTTT

v_gene: TRBV2
d_gene: .
abundance: .
j_gene: TRBJ1-5
CDR3aa: CASSDLAVNQPQHF
CDR3nt: TGTGCCAGCAGTGATCTGGCAGTCAATCAGCCCCAGCATTTT

v_gene: TRBV5-4
d_gene: .
abundance: .
j_gene: TRBJ1-2
CDR3aa: CASSLGGDEYGYTF
CDR3nt: TGTGCCAGCAGCTTGGGGGGGGACGAATATGGCTACACCTTC

v_gene: TRBV18
d_gene: .
abundance: .
j_gene: TRBJ2-1
CDR3aa: CASSRSPINEQFF
CDR3nt: TGTGCCAGCTCGCGATCTCCGATCAATGAGCAGTTCTTC

v_gene: TRBV2
d_gene: .
abundance: many
j_gene: TRBJ1-1
CDR3aa: CASSEAPGSLEAFF
CDR3nt: TGTGCCAGCAGTGAAGCGCCCGGGAGCCTGGAAGCTTTCTTT

v_gene: TRBV4-2
d_gene: .
abundance: .
j_gene: TRBJ1-5
CDR3aa: CASSQEERFLSNQPQHF
CDR3nt: TGTGCCAGCAGCCAAGAGGAGCGATTCCTAAGCAATCAGCCCCAGCATTTT

v_gene: TRBV10-3
d_gene: .
abundance: .
j_gene: TRBJ1-4
CDR3aa: CAISDTQEKLFF
CDR3nt: TGTGCCATCAGTGACACCCAGGAAAAACTGTTTTTT

v_gene: TRBV15
d_gene: .
abundance: once
j_gene: TRBJ1-1
CDR3aa: CATNRLGANTEAFF
CDR3nt: TGTGCCACCAACCGATTAGGAGCGAACACTGAAGCTTTCTTT

v_gene: TRBV5-1
d_gene: TRBD2
abundance: .
j_gene: TRBJ2-1
CDR3aa: CASSLTSGSIGGEQFF
CDR3nt: TGCGCCAGCAGCCTGACTAGCGGGAGTATAGGTGGTGAGCAGTTCTTC

v_gene: TRBV28
d_gene: .
abundance: .
j_gene: TRBJ1-1
CDR3aa: CASSWQDQNTEAFF
CDR3nt: TGTGCCAGCAGTTGGCAGGATCAGAACACTGAAGCTTTCTTT

v_gene: TRBV2
d_gene: TRBD1
abundance: .
j_gene: TRBJ2-7
CDR3aa: CATGQEYYEQYF
CDR3nt: TGTGCCACCGGACAGGAGTACTACGAGCAGTACTTC

v_gene: TRBV7-9
d_gene: .
abundance: .
j_gene: TRBJ1-1
CDR3aa: CASSATLEAFF
CDR3nt: TGTGCCAGCAGCGCGACACTTGAAGCTTTCTTT

v_gene: TRBV6-1
d_gene: .
abundance: .
j_gene: TRBJ2-1
CDR3aa: CASEAGSYNEQFF
CDR3nt: TGTGCCAGCGAGGCCGGCTCCTACAATGAGCAGTTCTTC

v_gene: TRBV30
d_gene: .
abundance: .
j_gene: TRBJ1-1
CDR3aa: CAWTGGVNTEAFF
CDR3nt: TGTGCCTGGACTGGCGGAGTGAACACTGAAGCTTTCTTT

v_gene: TRBV11-1
d_gene: .
abundance: .
j_gene: TRBJ2-5
CDR3aa: CASSPNTGTLQETQYF
CDR3nt: TGTGCCAGCAGCCCGAACACGGGGACTCTCCAAGAGACCCAGTACTTC

v_gene: TRBV5-4
d_gene: TRBD2
abundance: .
j_gene: TRBJ2-1
CDR3aa: CASSLVVAGSGWDEQFF
CDR3nt: TGTGCCAGCAGCTTGGTGGTAGCGGGATCCGGTTGGGATGAGCAGTTCTTC

v_gene: TRBV11-2
d_gene: .
abundance: .
j_gene: TRBJ2-7
CDR3aa: CASSFLYEQYF
CDR3nt: TGTGCCAGCAGCTTTCTCTACGAGCAGTACTTC

v_gene: TRBV6-5
d_gene: TRBD2
abundance: few
j_gene: TRBJ2-1
CDR3aa: CASRNGGTYNEQFF
CDR3nt: TGTGCCAGCAGAAACGGGGGGACCTACAATGAGCAGTTCTTC

v_gene: TRBV11-1
d_gene: TRBD1
abundance: once
j_gene: TRBJ2-2
CDR3aa: CASTDRVTGELFF
CDR3nt: TGTGCCAGCACCGACAGGGTCACCGGGGAGCTGTTTTTT

v_gene: TRBV18
d_gene: .
abundance: .
j_gene: TRBJ2-2
CDR3aa: CASSQTGTGELFF
CDR3nt: TGTGCCAGCTCACAAACAGGAACCGGGGAGCTGTTTTTT

v_gene: TRBV6-1
d_gene: .
abundance: few
j_gene: TRBJ2-3
CDR3aa: CASSEISGSTDTQYF
CDR3nt: TGTGCCAGCAGTGAGATTAGCGGCAGCACAGATACGCAGTATTTT